This T cell receptor beta chain was identified in a study of post-analysis software for immune sequencing data. Study-level background: Relapsing-remitting, secondary progressive and progressive-relapsing courses of multiple sclerosis were included.

Points from the study as a whole: Patients carried roughly 5 TRBV segments more frequently than controls did, and TRBV5-6, TRBV5-1 and TRBV20-1 were among them. There was significantly lower normalized Chao1 diversity in multiple sclerosis patients than in controls.

Turning to this clonotype: No antigen is known for it.

Carried by the TCR beta cDNA libraries were unique molecular identifiers. A single record per CDR3 protein comes from TCRdb applying MiXCR to the PCR reads. The sample has roughly 580,000 distinct CDR3 sequences, about 40% seen once. CDR1 and CDR2 (germline): LGHDT, YNNKEL (reference sequence). Trimming took off 0 bases at V and 4 bases at J, with 12 bases between the two ends. The CDR3 has 15 residues. Sequenced input: blood. The clonotype comes from a girl between 5 and 17 years old with multiple sclerosis. The V call is TRBV3-1, the J call TRBJ1-1; no reliable D call. CDR3 sequence (DNA): TGTGCCAGCAGCCAAGATGTGGCGATCGGCACTGAAGCTTTCTTT. It encodes CASSQDVAIGTEAFF.